A selection of T cell receptor beta chains follows, all from one sample in a study of T cells in Graves' hyperthyroidism and ophthalmopathy. TCRdb re-derived calls from the multiplex PCR reads in MiXCR, one entry per CDR3 protein. The profile shows fewer than 650,000 distinct CDR3 sequences, approximately 14% of them singletons. The source material was blood. The receptors were sampled from a woman between 25 and 40 years old with Graves' hyperthyroidism that later progressed to Graves' ophthalmopathy. CDR3s include the opening cysteine and the closing phenylalanine or tryptophan. Fields, in order: J gene, V gene, CDR3 protein.

J: TRBJ1-4; V: TRBV20-1; CDR3: CALDTRDEKLFF
J: TRBJ1-2; V: TRBV19; CDR3: CASSIQGEGYTF
J: TRBJ1-5; V: TRBV19; CDR3: CASSHTTLQHF
J: TRBJ2-5; V: TRBV20-1; CDR3: CSARTAGLRETQYF
J: TRBJ2-1; V: TRBV29-1; CDR3: CSAKTSGGYNEQFF
J: TRBJ1-3; V: TRBV18; CDR3: CASSPGSSGNTIYF
J: TRBJ1-1; V: TRBV5-4; CDR3: CASRTRGTEAFF
J: TRBJ2-1; V: TRBV20-1; CDR3: CSAPTGNEQFF
J: TRBJ2-7; V: TRBV19; CDR3: CASRSALAGDEQYF
J: TRBJ1-5; V: TRBV27; CDR3: CASRNTGDPRLPQHF
J: TRBJ2-7; V: TRBV7-2; CDR3: CASSDRTGTYEQYF
J: TRBJ1-2; V: TRBV11-2; CDR3: CASSSRGRGNYGYTF
J: TRBJ1-2; V: TRBV30; CDR3: CAWSVILGQGGNGYTF
J: TRBJ1-5; V: TRBV12-3/TRBV12-4; CDR3: CASSLENPGGPQHF
J: TRBJ1-3; V: TRBV6-1; CDR3: CASSTTFSGNTIYF
J: TRBJ2-5; V: TRBV19; CDR3: CASSTAGTDTETQYF
J: TRBJ1-5; V: TRBV27; CDR3: CASSPSNQPQHF
J: TRBJ2-3; V: TRBV20-1; CDR3: CSARDPLVVSTDTQYF
J: TRBJ1-2; V: TRBV27; CDR3: CASSLSLDYGYTF
J: TRBJ2-1; V: TRBV10-3; CDR3: CAISGLGASSYNEQFF
J: TRBJ2-1; V: TRBV6-5; CDR3: CASSYSWGSSYNEQFF
J: TRBJ2-4; V: TRBV11-2; CDR3: CASSLDWSGLAKNIQYF
J: TRBJ2-3; V: TRBV20-1; CDR3: CSAEGLQDTQYF
J: TRBJ2-3; V: TRBV30; CDR3: CAWSVPWTPGTDTQYF
J: TRBJ1-2; V: TRBV20-1; CDR3: CSATYLIHYGYTF
J: TRBJ2-7; V: TRBV5-1; CDR3: CASSTGTSGYEQYF
J: TRBJ2-2; V: TRBV9; CDR3: CASSGLVGELFF
J: TRBJ1-5; V: TRBV5-1; CDR3: CASSPEGDRDQPQHF
J: TRBJ1-5; V: TRBV19; CDR3: CASSTGQGVNQPQHF
J: TRBJ1-5; V: TRBV27; CDR3: CASSLNRGNQPQHF
J: TRBJ1-3; V: TRBV6-6; CDR3: CASSYGGGHPNTIYF
J: TRBJ2-7; V: TRBV3-1; CDR3: CASSQTSGTEQYF
J: TRBJ2-3; V: TRBV9; CDR3: CASSVDPTGTDTQYF
J: TRBJ2-7; V: TRBV6-1; CDR3: CASSERGEQYF
J: TRBJ2-1; V: TRBV2; CDR3: CASRIQGGDYNEQFF
J: TRBJ2-5; V: TRBV19; CDR3: CASSIRQGETQYF
J: TRBJ2-7; V: TRBV4-1; CDR3: CASSPQDRGSSYEQYF
J: TRBJ2-1; V: TRBV28; CDR3: CASSPQGRPSNEQFF
J: TRBJ2-7; V: TRBV5-1; CDR3: CASSQILAGGGGEQYF
J: TRBJ1-1; V: TRBV30; CDR3: CAWTQVGVSLAAFF
J: TRBJ2-1; V: TRBV24-1; CDR3: CATRDINYNEQFF
J: TRBJ1-1; V: TRBV5-1; CDR3: CASSLEGRGLETEAFF
J: TRBJ2-1; V: TRBV6-1; CDR3: CASRGTSGDYNEQFF
J: TRBJ2-7; V: TRBV11-3; CDR3: CASSLSGPLNEQYF
J: TRBJ2-7; V: TRBV6-1; CDR3: CASTREISYEQYF
J: TRBJ1-2; V: TRBV12-3/TRBV12-4; CDR3: CASSQPSRRRTEYGYTF
J: TRBJ2-3; V: TRBV30; CDR3: CAWRAGVITDTQYF
J: TRBJ1-3; V: TRBV7-6; CDR3: CASSPMGGAGGNTIYF
J: TRBJ1-3; V: TRBV30; CDR3: CAWSLNNFNTIYF
J: TRBJ2-7; V: TRBV5-4; CDR3: CASSSTSDAYEQYF
J: TRBJ1-3; V: TRBV7-9; CDR3: CASSLERFGPGNTIYF
J: TRBJ1-1; V: TRBV18; CDR3: CASSAQLTGKTEAFF
J: TRBJ2-5; V: TRBV24-1; CDR3: CATSSMWDRETQYF
J: TRBJ2-1; V: TRBV14; CDR3: CASSPSSGRFSEQFF
J: TRBJ2-2; V: TRBV27; CDR3: CASSPTGRGTGELFF
J: TRBJ1-1; V: TRBV30; CDR3: CAWSVLGGPVDTEAFF
J: TRBJ2-1; V: TRBV7-9; CDR3: CASSPSETNGYNEQFF
J: TRBJ2-2; V: TRBV18; CDR3: CASSPATGKNTGELFF
J: TRBJ1-5; V: TRBV19; CDR3: CATRLDGVVTQPQHF